This entry is about one TCR beta chain. Other nucleotide sequences in the sample specify the same CDR3. These data are taken from a study of blood T cell repertoires in COVID-19. For the study at large: The origin of the acute and convalescent COVID-19 samples was the United States, Italy and Spain. T cells, B-cell-depleted T cells, or PBMCs provided the cDNA or gDNA that served as material.

In the authors' methods: Amplification from reference gene primers served as the basis for estimated nucleated cell counts. The assay was immunoSEQ multiplex PCR, and TCRdb's table has in-frame clones only and misses some. V and J calls and clone size are as listed in that table; D and trimming were resolved from the DNA. The sample has more than 200,000 clones; around 88% are singletons. The CDR3 has 12 amino acids. Germline V CDR1 and CDR2: GTSNPN, SVGIG (reference sequence). V was cut by 0 bases and J by 4 bases, with 6 bases left in between. The material sequenced was peripheral blood. J is TRBJ1-1 and V is TRBV30; D is perhaps TRBD1 (5 bases). The source is a man under 40 with active or convalescent COVID-19. The CDR3 nucleotides are TGTGCCTGGAGTGTAAGGGGCACTGAAGCTTTCTTT. Its protein is CAWSVRGTEAFF.